These T cell receptor beta chains were read from a single sample in a study of CD8 T cells in ankylosing spondylitis. Each CDR3 protein gets one entry after TCRdb re-called the 5' RACE reads with MiXCR. The data hold about 130,000 distinct CDR3 sequences, with 6% to 8.5% observed a single time. The material sequenced was blood, either unsorted or a sorted T cell fraction (not recorded which). The origin of the receptors is a female donor with ankylosing spondylitis or in good health (not recorded which). Both conserved end residues are trimmed from each CDR3. D genes are given only for firm matches. Clone size is stated in some rows and not others, as once, few, many or a class when expanded.

v_call d_call clone_size cdr3_aa
TRBV5-1 . many ASREASNTGELF
TRBV10-3 TRBD1 many AIKGTGGEESGNTIY
TRBV6-4 . many ASSDSARNYGYT
TRBV5-5 . many ASSGLGAGTDTQY
TRBV6-2/TRBV6-3 . many ASSHNAGDAF
TRBV7-2 TRBD2 many ASSLDGGGTDTQY
TRBV20-1 . many SASGATGTSYEQY
TRBV28 TRBD2 . ASSFPGPGGKGSYNEQF
TRBV28 . many ASSPPRGKKNTEAF
TRBV3-1 . many ASSHRGGHTEAF
TRBV4-1 TRBD1 many ASSLMTGAGYGYT
TRBV6-5 TRBD2 many ASSYSWGIAGTSTDTQY
TRBV5-1 . many ASSSPPPGELF
TRBV5-1 . many ASSVSGNTIY
TRBV12-3/TRBV12-4 . many ASSPVGGLNTEAF
TRBV12-3/TRBV12-4 . many ASSLWGINEKLF
TRBV6-5 . many ASSYTGPSSEQY
TRBV4-1 . many ASSQDGGGGVVDTQY
TRBV7-6 TRBD1 many ASSQRDRINEQY
TRBV30 . . AWSVGGHTDTQY
TRBV11-1 . many ASSLLGRTGRRTDTQY
TRBV7-2 . many ASSFRRNNEQF
TRBV12-3/TRBV12-4 . many ASTSRVDAGELF
TRBV12-3/TRBV12-4 TRBD1 many ASSFGDRIPY
TRBV5-1 . many ASSLEGAEAF
TRBV3-1 . many ASTKQGDYGYT
TRBV6-2/TRBV6-3 . many ASSDWTAST
TRBV6-1 . many ASSGLQDQY
TRBV15 TRBD1 many ATSTRQGSEKLF
TRBV4-1 TRBD2 many ASSQGLAGERDEQY
TRBV6-1 . many ASSEQGTAGYEQY
TRBV6-5 . many ASSYAGKQF
TRBV20-1 . many SAREGNEAF
TRBV7-2 . many ASSSRTSSSYNEQF
TRBV12-3/TRBV12-4 . many ASSLPGSPLH
TRBV28 . many ASRSHRVGGNEQY
TRBV12-5 . few ASALLGGGEQF
TRBV7-9 TRBD1 . ASSPGQGARDTQY
TRBV9 . many ASSVGSGPNTEAF
TRBV12-3/TRBV12-4 TRBD1 many ASSLRQGSTLGNIQY
TRBV4-1 . many ASSQDWPLPGELF
TRBV19 . . ASSIRGATGELF
TRBV6-6 TRBD1 many ASRTGEEKLF
TRBV6-2/TRBV6-3 . many ASSFSFGQPQH
TRBV29-1 . many SSLTRSTDTQY
TRBV2 . few ASRPTAVNTEAF